This paragraph covers one T cell receptor (beta chain) sequence. Its antigen is not identified. This entry is derived from a study of T cell responses to AZD1222 COVID-19 vaccine. Overall study findings and caveats: Females outnumbered males among donors, who were mostly white British; clonal diversity was possibly underestimated. At baseline, just a handful of AZD1222 recipients tested seropositive. The study found vaccine-associated CD4 TCRs spanning spike, dominant at 160-218 and 743-854. Targets within unmutated variant regions were reportedly found for nearly half of spike-specific TCRs.

The table came from immunoSEQ multiplex PCR; TCRdb's copy has only in-frame clones and leaves some out. This table has roughly 150,000 clones, less than 95% appearing once. V was shortened by 5 bases and J by 3 bases, with 22 bases between the two germline ends. CDR3 length: 17 amino acids. Germline CDR1 MDHEN, CDR2 SYDVKM. The chain combines TRBV28 with TRBJ1-2, with TRBD1 as a possible D gene (6 bases). This clonotype originated in an adult who received the AZD1222 COVID-19 vaccine. This specimen consisted of peripheral blood, obtained 28 days after the second AZD1222 dose. CDR3 residues: CASSQADSGAPHYGYTF. The CDR3 bases are TGTGCCAGCAGTCAGGCGGATTCGGGGGCGCCTCACTATGGCTACACCTTC.